The rows below give T cell receptor beta chains drawn from one sample of a study of T cell clones after liver transplantation. Produced via immunoSEQ multiplex PCR; TCRdb's table is partial and in-frame only. In the table there are about 78,000 clones, around 80% of which are singletons. The material was CD4+ T cells from blood, obtained before liver transplant. All receptors derive from a human donor who received a liver transplant. Both conserved end residues are part of each CDR3. Fields, in order: clone size, J gene, V gene, D gene, CDR3 protein, CDR3 DNA. A D gene is named only where the DNA matches it firmly. The listing skips clone size in some rows; elsewhere it reads once, few, many or a size class.

clone_size: .
j_call: TRBJ1-2
v_call: TRBV5-6
d_call: .
cdr3_aa: CASSLVTAYGYTF
cdr3_nt: TGTGCCAGCAGCTTGGTCACAGCCTATGGCTACACCTTC

clone_size: .
j_call: TRBJ2-1
v_call: TRBV28
d_call: TRBD2
cdr3_aa: CASTLGSGRAKVNEQFF
cdr3_nt: TGTGCCAGCACGCTGGGTAGCGGGAGGGCCAAGGTCAATGAGCAGTTCTTC

clone_size: .
j_call: TRBJ1-5
v_call: TRBV27
d_call: .
cdr3_aa: CASRDNVYQPQHF
cdr3_nt: TGTGCCAGCAGGGACAACGTATATCAGCCCCAGCATTTT

clone_size: .
j_call: TRBJ2-2
v_call: TRBV10-2
d_call: TRBD2
cdr3_aa: CASSASGRAAGELFF
cdr3_nt: TGCGCCAGCAGTGCTAGCGGGAGGGCCGCCGGGGAGCTGTTTTTT

clone_size: few
j_call: TRBJ2-7
v_call: TRBV7-2
d_call: TRBD2
cdr3_aa: CASSWGGVRLGEQYF
cdr3_nt: TGTGCCAGCAGCTGGGGGGGAGTGCGCCTGGGCGAGCAGTACTTC

clone_size: once
j_call: TRBJ1-4
v_call: TRBV2
d_call: .
cdr3_aa: CASSETGGSGEKLFF
cdr3_nt: TGTGCCAGCAGTGAAACTGGGGGGTCAGGGGAAAAACTGTTTTTT

clone_size: .
j_call: TRBJ2-7
v_call: TRBV28
d_call: TRBD2
cdr3_aa: CASSPGWTSRVEYF
cdr3_nt: TGTGCCAGCAGCCCCGGTTGGACTAGCAGGGTGGAGTACTTC

clone_size: .
j_call: TRBJ2-1
v_call: TRBV28
d_call: .
cdr3_aa: CASSPVRDLYNEQFF
cdr3_nt: TGTGCCAGCAGTCCCGTCCGGGACCTATACAATGAGCAGTTCTTC

clone_size: .
j_call: TRBJ2-7
v_call: TRBV5-1
d_call: TRBD2
cdr3_aa: CASSLTSGSHEQYF
cdr3_nt: TGCGCCAGCAGCTTGACTAGCGGGAGCCACGAGCAGTACTTC

clone_size: .
j_call: TRBJ2-6
v_call: TRBV6-5
d_call: .
cdr3_aa: CASSPRWGGANVLTF
cdr3_nt: TGTGCCAGCAGTCCCCGTTGGGGGGGGGCCAACGTCCTGACTTTC

clone_size: .
j_call: TRBJ2-7
v_call: TRBV7-9
d_call: .
cdr3_aa: CASSRWGDEQYF
cdr3_nt: TGTGCCAGCAGCCGTTGGGGAGACGAGCAGTACTTC

clone_size: .
j_call: TRBJ1-2
v_call: TRBV5-1
d_call: .
cdr3_aa: CASTKGSPSLGYTF
cdr3_nt: TGCGCCAGTACGAAGGGCAGTCCCTCCCTGGGCTACACCTTC

clone_size: .
j_call: TRBJ2-5
v_call: TRBV7-2
d_call: TRBD2
cdr3_aa: CASSPLAGFLGKTQYF
cdr3_nt: TGTGCCAGCAGCCCACTAGCGGGATTTCTCGGGAAGACCCAGTACTTC

clone_size: few
j_call: TRBJ2-1
v_call: TRBV9
d_call: TRBD2
cdr3_aa: CASSVSGTSSVGHYNEQFF
cdr3_nt: TGTGCCAGCAGCGTGTCCGGGACTAGCTCCGTTGGGCATTACAATGAGCAGTTCTTC

clone_size: .
j_call: TRBJ2-6
v_call: TRBV2
d_call: .
cdr3_aa: CASSDRLSGANVLTF
cdr3_nt: TGTGCCAGCAGTGATAGGCTTTCTGGGGCCAACGTCCTGACTTTC